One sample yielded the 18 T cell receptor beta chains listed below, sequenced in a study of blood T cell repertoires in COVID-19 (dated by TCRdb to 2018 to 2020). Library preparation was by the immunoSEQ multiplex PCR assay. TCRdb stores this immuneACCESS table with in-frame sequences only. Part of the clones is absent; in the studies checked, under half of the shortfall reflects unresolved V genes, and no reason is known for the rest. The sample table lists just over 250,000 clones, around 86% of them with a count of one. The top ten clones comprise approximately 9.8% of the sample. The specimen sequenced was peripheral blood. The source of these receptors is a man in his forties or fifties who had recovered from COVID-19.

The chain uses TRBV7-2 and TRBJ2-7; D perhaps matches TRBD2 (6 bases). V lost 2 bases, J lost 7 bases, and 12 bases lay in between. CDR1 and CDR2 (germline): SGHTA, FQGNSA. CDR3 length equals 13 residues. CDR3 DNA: TGTGCCAGCAGCTTAAAGGGACTGGGGGAGCAGTACTTC. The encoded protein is CASSLKGLGEQYF.

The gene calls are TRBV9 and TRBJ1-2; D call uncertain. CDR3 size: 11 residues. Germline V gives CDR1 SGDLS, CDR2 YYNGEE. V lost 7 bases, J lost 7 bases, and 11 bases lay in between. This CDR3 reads CASGPPGGYTF. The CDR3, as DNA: TGTGCCAGCGGCCCGCCGGGTGGCTACACCTTC.

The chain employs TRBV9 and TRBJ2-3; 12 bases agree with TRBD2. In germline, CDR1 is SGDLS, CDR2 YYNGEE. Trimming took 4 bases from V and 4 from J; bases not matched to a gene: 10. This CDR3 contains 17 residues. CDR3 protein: CASSSDGTSGWADTQYF. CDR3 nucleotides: TGTGCCAGCAGCTCCGATGGGACTAGCGGGTGGGCAGATACGCAGTATTTT.

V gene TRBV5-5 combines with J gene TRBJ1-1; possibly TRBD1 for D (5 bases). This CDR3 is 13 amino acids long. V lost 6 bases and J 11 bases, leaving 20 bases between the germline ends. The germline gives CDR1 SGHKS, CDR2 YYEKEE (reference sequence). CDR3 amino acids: CASTEWGPRGAFF. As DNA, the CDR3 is TGTGCCAGCACCGAATGGGGCCCGCGGGGGGCTTTCTTT. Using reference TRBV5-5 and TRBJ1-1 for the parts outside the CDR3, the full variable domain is DAGVTQSPTHLIKTRGQQVTLRCSPISGHKSVSWYQQVLGQGPQFIFQYYEKEERGRGNFPDRFSARQFPNYSSELNVNALLLGDSALYLCASTEWGPRGAFFGQGTRLTVV.

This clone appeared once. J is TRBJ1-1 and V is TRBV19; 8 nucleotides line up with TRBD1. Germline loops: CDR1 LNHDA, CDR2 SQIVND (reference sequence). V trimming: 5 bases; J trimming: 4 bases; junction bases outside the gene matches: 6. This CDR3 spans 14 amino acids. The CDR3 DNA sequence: TGTGCCAGTAGTCCGGACAGGGAAGGCACTGAAGCTTTCTTT. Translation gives CASSPDREGTEAFF.

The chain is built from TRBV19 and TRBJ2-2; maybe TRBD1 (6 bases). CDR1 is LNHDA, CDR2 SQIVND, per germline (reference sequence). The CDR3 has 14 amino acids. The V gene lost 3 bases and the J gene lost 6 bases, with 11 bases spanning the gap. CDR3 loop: CASSITGLAGELFF. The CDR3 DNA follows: TGTGCCAGTAGTATTACAGGGTTGGCCGGGGAGCTGTTTTTT.

The CDR3 here is CASSFRLAGGADTQYF. For the CDR3, the DNA is TGCGCCAGCAGCTTTCGTTTGGCGGGAGGAGCAGATACGCAGTATTTT. The chain joins TRBV5-1 to TRBJ2-3; 8 nucleotides match TRBD2. The CDR3 is made up of 16 amino acids. V lost 2 bases and J lost 4; bases outside the gene matches: 9. The germline V gene has CDR1 SGHRS and CDR2 YFSETQ. The complete variable domain, with remaining parts taken from reference TRBV5-1 and TRBJ2-3, reads KAGVTQTPRYLIKTRGQQVTLSCSPISGHRSVSWYQQTPGQGLQFLFEYFSETQRNKGNFPGRFSGRQFSNSRSEMNVSTLELGDSALYLCASSFRLAGGADTQYFGPGTRLTVL.

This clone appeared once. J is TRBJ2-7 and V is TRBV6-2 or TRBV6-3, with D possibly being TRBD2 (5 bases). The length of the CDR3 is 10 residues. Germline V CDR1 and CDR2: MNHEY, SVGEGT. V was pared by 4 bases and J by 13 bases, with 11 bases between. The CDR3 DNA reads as TGTGCCAGCAGTTCTACAGCGGTCTACTTC. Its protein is CASSSTAVYF.

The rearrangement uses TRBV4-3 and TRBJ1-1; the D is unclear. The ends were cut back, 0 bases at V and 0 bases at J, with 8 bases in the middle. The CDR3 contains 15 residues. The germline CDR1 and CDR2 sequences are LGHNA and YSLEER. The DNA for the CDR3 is TGCGCCAGCAGCCAAGATAGGAGGGTGAACACTGAAGCTTTCTTT. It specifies CASSQDRRVNTEAFF.

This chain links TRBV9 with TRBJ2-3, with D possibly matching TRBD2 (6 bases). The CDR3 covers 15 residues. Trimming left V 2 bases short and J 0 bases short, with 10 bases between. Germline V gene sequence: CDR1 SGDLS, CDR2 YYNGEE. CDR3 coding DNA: TGTGCCAGCAGCGTGGGCGGGATTAGCACAGATACGCAGTATTTT. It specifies CASSVGGISTDTQYF.

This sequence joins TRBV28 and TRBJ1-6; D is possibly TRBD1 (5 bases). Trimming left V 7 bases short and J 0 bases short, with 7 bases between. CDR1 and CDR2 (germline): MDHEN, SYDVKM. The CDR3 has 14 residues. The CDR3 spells CASNRSSYNSPLHF. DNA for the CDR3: TGTGCCAGCAACAGGAGCTCCTATAATTCACCCCTCCACTTT.

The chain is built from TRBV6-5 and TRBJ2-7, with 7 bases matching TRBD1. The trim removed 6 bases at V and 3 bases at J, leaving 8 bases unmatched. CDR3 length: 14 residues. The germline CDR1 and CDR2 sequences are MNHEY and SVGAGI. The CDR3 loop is CASRPPGQFYEQYF. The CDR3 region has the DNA TGTGCCAGCAGACCCCCGGGACAGTTCTACGAGCAGTACTTC.

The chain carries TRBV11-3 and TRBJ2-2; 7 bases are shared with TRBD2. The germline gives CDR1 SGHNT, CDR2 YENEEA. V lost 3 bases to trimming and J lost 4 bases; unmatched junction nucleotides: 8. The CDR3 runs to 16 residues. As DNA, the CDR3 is TGTGCCAGCAGCTTCCGGGGTCGGGAGGTCACCGGGGAGCTGTTTTTT. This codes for CASSFRGREVTGELFF.

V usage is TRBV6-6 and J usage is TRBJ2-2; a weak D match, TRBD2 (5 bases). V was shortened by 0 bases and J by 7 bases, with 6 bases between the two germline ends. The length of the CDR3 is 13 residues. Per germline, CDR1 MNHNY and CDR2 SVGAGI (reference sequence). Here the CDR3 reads CASSYSSGGELFF. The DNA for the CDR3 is TGTGCCAGCAGTTACTCGAGCGGCGGGGAGCTGTTTTTT.

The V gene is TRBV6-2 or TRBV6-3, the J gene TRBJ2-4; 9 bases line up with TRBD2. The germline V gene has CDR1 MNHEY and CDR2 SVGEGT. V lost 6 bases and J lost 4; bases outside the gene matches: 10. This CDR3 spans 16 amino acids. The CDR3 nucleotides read TGTGCCAGCAGCCGGAACAGGGGACTAGCTAAAAACATTCAGTACTTC. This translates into CASSRNRGLAKNIQYF.

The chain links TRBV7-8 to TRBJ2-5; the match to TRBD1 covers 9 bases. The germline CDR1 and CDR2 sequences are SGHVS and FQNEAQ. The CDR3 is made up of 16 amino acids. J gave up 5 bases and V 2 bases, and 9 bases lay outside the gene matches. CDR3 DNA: TGTGCCAGCAGCTTAAGCCGGACAGGGGCGAGGGAGACCCAGTACTTC. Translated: CASSLSRTGARETQYF.

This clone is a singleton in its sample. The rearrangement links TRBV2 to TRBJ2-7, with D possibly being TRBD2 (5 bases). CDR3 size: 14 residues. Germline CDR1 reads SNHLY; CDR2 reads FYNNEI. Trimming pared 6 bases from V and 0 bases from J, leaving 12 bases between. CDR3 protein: CASRFERSSYEQYF. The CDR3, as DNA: TGTGCCAGCAGGTTTGAGCGGAGCTCCTACGAGCAGTACTTC.

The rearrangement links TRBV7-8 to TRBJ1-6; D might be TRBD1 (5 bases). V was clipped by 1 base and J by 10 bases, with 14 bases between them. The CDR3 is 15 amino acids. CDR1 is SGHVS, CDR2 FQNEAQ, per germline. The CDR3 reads CASSLVGGGLSPLHF. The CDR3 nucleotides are TGTGCCAGCAGCTTAGTGGGGGGGGGTTTGTCACCCCTCCACTTT.